A single sample gave rise to the 19 T cell receptor beta chains below, sequenced in a study of memory CD4+ T cells and cytomegalovirus serostatus. The table came from immunoSEQ multiplex PCR; TCRdb's copy has only in-frame clones and leaves some out. The table has tens of thousands of clones, under 90% seen once; the top ten hold 0.5% to 0.6%. The sort gate was single viable CD3+CD4+CD8-CD45RO+ cells for memory CD4+ T cells. Specimen: memory CD4+ T cells from blood. The receptors here all came from an adult in good health and CMV-seronegative.

This clone was seen more than once but under ten times. This chain connects TRBV5-1 to TRBJ1-5, with D tentatively TRBD1 (5 bases). Trimming removed 4 bases at V and 3 bases at J, with 11 bases between. Germline V gene lookup returns CDR1 SGHRS and CDR2 YFSETQ. The CDR3 has 14 residues. CDR3 region: CASSPDRPNQPQHF. As DNA, the CDR3 is TGCGCCAGCAGCCCCGACAGACCCAATCAGCCCCAGCATTTT.

V and J are TRBV7-9 and TRBJ1-1, with a possible D match to TRBD1 (5 bases). Per the germline V gene, CDR1 is SEHNR and CDR2 is FQNEAQ (reference sequence). Trimming stripped 1 base from V and 3 bases from J, with 18 bases between. The CDR3 sequence is 17 residues long. The CDR3 spells CASSLEFGSDTYTEAFF. DNA of the CDR3: TGTGCCAGCAGCTTAGAATTCGGGTCGGACACCTACACTGAAGCTTTCTTT.

The CDR3 loop reads CASSFFGATPEAFF. The CDR3 DNA reads TGTGCCAGCAGCTTTTTTGGGGCAACCCCTGAAGCTTTCTTT. The chain couples TRBV7-2 to TRBJ1-1, with D perhaps matching TRBD1 (5 bases). Germline V lookup: CDR1 SGHTA, CDR2 FQGNSA. This CDR3 spans 14 amino acids. V lost 3 bases and J lost 6, with 14 bases in between.

This clone was counted once. This chain uses TRBV9 with TRBJ1-1; possible D gene TRBD1, 6 bases. This CDR3 contains 15 residues. CDR1 is SGDLS and CDR2 is YYNGEE in the germline V gene. Trimming took 4 bases from V and 3 from J, leaving 16 bases between them. CDR3 DNA sequence: TGTGCCAGCAGCCCCGGGGGGGCGAGGGACACTGAAGCTTTCTTT. This sequence encodes CASSPGGARDTEAFF.

V gene TRBV9 combines with J gene TRBJ2-5, with D maybe TRBD2 (5 bases). V lost 0 bases and J 3 bases, leaving 12 bases between the germline ends. The CDR3 length is 15 residues. Germline V gives CDR1 SGDLS, CDR2 YYNGEE. CDR3 sequence: CASSVGALREETQYF. The CDR3 DNA sequence: TGTGCCAGCAGCGTAGGGGCCCTGAGGGAAGAGACCCAGTACTTC.

This sequence joins TRBV5-1 and TRBJ2-3, with 7 bases lining up with TRBD1. The CDR3 consists of 14 residues. CDR1 and CDR2 from the germline V gene are SGHRS and YFSETQ. Trimming cost V 6 bases and J 3 bases; bases outside gene matches: 7. The CDR3 sequence is CASTEGALTDTQYF. The CDR3 nucleotides are TGCGCCAGCACAGAGGGGGCATTGACAGATACGCAGTATTTT.

The table lists this clone with a count of one. The CDR3 here is CASSETGRAGYGYTF. DNA of the CDR3: TGTGCCAGCAGTGAAACCGGCAGGGCGGGCTATGGCTACACCTTC. This chain joins TRBV25-1 and TRBJ1-2; possibly TRBD1 for D (5 bases). V was trimmed by 2 bases and J by 4 bases, leaving 14 bases between them. Germline assignment: CDR1 MGHDK and CDR2 SYGVNS. This CDR3 is 15 amino acids long.

V and J are TRBV7-2 and TRBJ2-3; a possible D gene is TRBD2 (7 bases). Deletions cut 1 base from V and 5 bases from J, with 19 bases between. Germline V gene data show CDR1 as SGHTA and CDR2 as FQGNSA. The CDR3 runs 17 residues. CDR3 nucleotides: TGTGCCAGCAGCTTAGTCCGGGGGCGGGGGAAGCGAGATACGCAGTATTTT. It yields the protein CASSLVRGRGKRDTQYF. Full variable domain (missing parts from reference TRBV7-2 and TRBJ2-3): GAGVSQSPSNKVTEKGKDVELRCDPISGHTALYWYRQSLGQGLEFLIYFQGNSAPDKSGLPSDRFSAERTGGSVSTLTIQRTQQEDSAVYLCASSLVRGRGKRDTQYFGPGTRLTVL.

The chain recombines TRBV7-2 with TRBJ1-5; D is unresolved. Trimming removed 4 bases from V and 2 bases from J, with 6 bases in between. This CDR3 contains 13 residues. Germline CDR1 and CDR2: SGHTA and FQGNSA. Here the CDR3 reads CASSSDRNQPQHF. For the CDR3, the DNA is TGTGCCAGCAGCTCGGACCGCAATCAGCCCCAGCATTTT.

The chain couples TRBV19 to TRBJ2-4, with no clear D. V was cut by 6 bases and J by 7 bases, with 19 bases left in between. The CDR3 has 15 residues. Germline V CDR1 and CDR2: LNHDA, SQIVND (reference sequence). The CDR3 region has the DNA TGTGCCAGTAGGGGCAGGACCGCCCTTGGGAACATTCAGTACTTC. This gives the protein CASRGRTALGNIQYF.

This clone came up once. This sequence joins TRBV21-1 and TRBJ1-1. TRBV21-1 is a listed pseudogene. The CDR3 contains 11 residues. Here the CDR3 DNA reads TGTGCCAGCACCCCGGGGACTGAAGCTTTCTTT. Translation: CASTPGTEAFF.

The rearrangement links TRBV6-5 to TRBJ2-1, with D perhaps given as TRBD1 or TRBD2 (5 bases each). The germline V gene has CDR1 MNHEY and CDR2 SVGAGI. The CDR3 length is 12 residues. Trimming pared 5 bases from V and 15 bases from J, leaving 17 bases between. CDR3 bases: TGTGCCAGCAGTGACCCCGGGACCTCCCCGTTCTTC. This gives the protein CASSDPGTSPFF.

This clone appeared a single time. The chain carries TRBV29-1 and TRBJ1-1; D unresolved. Germline V gene lookup returns CDR1 SQVTM and CDR2 ANQGSEA. Trimming removed 3 bases at V and 1 base at J, with 6 bases between. This CDR3 is 12 amino acids long. For the CDR3, the DNA is TGCAGCGTTGATGCGAGGAACACTGAAGCTTTCTTT. It is translated as CSVDARNTEAFF.

V usage is TRBV7-2 and J usage is TRBJ1-6, with D maybe TRBD1 (5 bases). Deletions cut 0 bases from V and 8 bases from J, with 17 bases between. CDR1 SGHTA and CDR2 FQGNSA come from the germline V gene. This CDR3 comprises 17 residues. The CDR3 region has the DNA TGTGCCAGCAGCTTAGCATCGGTTGTGGGACGGCATTCACCCCTCCACTTT. Translation gives CASSLASVVGRHSPLHF.

The chain couples TRBV6-1 to TRBJ1-3; 7 bases map to TRBD1. The CDR3 runs 17 residues. V dropped 2 bases and J dropped 2; count of bases not matched to a gene: 9. In germline, CDR1 is MNHNS, CDR2 SASEGT. The CDR3 DNA reads TGTGCCAGCAGTGAATCGAGCATGACAGGGACTGGAAACACCATATATTTT. Amino acid sequence: CASSESSMTGTGNTIYF.

This chain joins TRBV2 and TRBJ1-5; D is possibly TRBD1 (5 bases). CDR3 size: 13 residues. Looked up from germline, CDR1 is SNHLY and CDR2 is FYNNEI. V dropped 11 bases and J dropped 7 bases, with 18 bases sitting between them. CDR3 bases: TGTGCCGGGGGGAGGGGAATAGGACAGCCCCAGCATTTT. It encodes CAGGRGIGQPQHF.

The chain is built from TRBV11-2 and TRBJ2-7; TRBD1 agrees at 9 bases. V lost 5 bases and J lost 2; bases outside the gene matches: 7. Germline CDR1 reads SGHAT; CDR2 reads FQNNGV. CDR3 size: 15 residues. The CDR3 loop reads CASSRGDRDTYEQYF. The CDR3, as DNA: TGTGCCAGCAGCCGGGGGGACAGGGATACCTACGAGCAGTACTTC.

The rearrangement uses TRBV18 and TRBJ1-1; D not resolved. Germline CDR1 and CDR2: KGHSH and LQKENI. Trimming pared 2 bases from V and 5 bases from J, leaving 12 bases between. The CDR3 is made up of 14 amino acids. The CDR3 DNA reads as TGTGCCAGCTCACCAGCAGATATGAGTACTGAAGCTTTCTTT. It specifies CASSPADMSTEAFF.

The rearrangement links TRBV29-1 to TRBJ2-7; no clear D. Trimming left V 4 bases short and J 0 bases short, with 13 bases between. The CDR3 sequence is 14 residues long. The V gene's germline CDR1 is SQVTM and CDR2 ANQGSEA. The CDR3 region has the DNA TGCAGCGTTGTCAAGGGCCATAGCTCCTACGAGCAGTACTTC. It codes for CSVVKGHSSYEQYF.